Listed below are T cell receptor beta chains from one sample, sequenced in a study of CD8 T cells in Susac syndrome. MiXCR, applied by TCRdb to the immunoSEQ multiplex PCR reads, yields one record per CDR3 protein. The profile shows about 290,000 distinct CDR3 sequences, 65% to 90% of them singletons. Sequencing was performed on CD8+ T cells from PBMCs. The origin of the receptors is a human donor with multiple sclerosis. CDR3s include the opening cysteine and the closing phenylalanine or tryptophan. D genes are given only for firm matches. Part of the rows lack a size; the others show once, few, many or a class for expanded clones.

J gene,V gene,clone size,D gene,CDR3 DNA,CDR3 protein
TRBJ2-6,TRBV30,.,.,TGTGCCTGGAGCGAGAGTGGGGCCAACGTCCTGACTTTC,CAWSESGANVLTF
TRBJ2-7,TRBV6-2/TRBV6-3,.,TRBD1,TGTGCCAGCAGTTACACCCCCAGGACAGGGCCTACCTTTGGGCAGTACTTC,CASSYTPRTGPTFGQYF
TRBJ1-1,TRBV19,.,.,TGTGCCAGTACCACACTGGCCGGTGAAGCTTTCTTT,CASTTLAGEAFF
TRBJ2-7,TRBV5-1,.,TRBD1,TGCGCCAGCAGGGCCGGGACAGGGATCTACTACGAGCAGTACTTC,CASRAGTGIYYEQYF
TRBJ2-7,TRBV4-1,.,.,TGCGCCAGCAGCCAAGTTCAGGCGGGGTACGAGCAGTACTTC,CASSQVQAGYEQYF
TRBJ2-7,TRBV19,.,.,TGTGCCAGTAGTATCACAGGGCGTAACGAGCAGTACTTC,CASSITGRNEQYF
TRBJ2-7,TRBV20-1,.,TRBD2,TGCAGTGCGGAGACTAGCTCGAACTACGAGCAGTACTTC,CSAETSSNYEQYF
TRBJ1-1,TRBV7-9,.,.,TGTGCCAGCAGCTTAGAAGGGAGCTACATGAACACTGAAGCTTTCTTT,CASSLEGSYMNTEAFF
TRBJ2-3,TRBV21-1,.,.,TGTGCCAGCAGCACCCGGGATCCTTGGGCAGATACGCAGTATTTT,CASSTRDPWADTQYF
TRBJ2-1,TRBV7-2,.,TRBD2,TGTGCCAGCAGCTTACTCGCTAGCGGGAATGTTAGGTCCTACAATGAGCAGTTCTTC,CASSLLASGNVRSYNEQFF
TRBJ1-1,TRBV5-6,.,TRBD1,TGTGCCACCTCCAGACAGGGAACTGAAGCTTTCTTT,CATSRQGTEAFF
TRBJ2-5,TRBV4-3,.,.,TGCGCCAGCAGCCAAGATGTGGAAGAGACCCAGTACTTC,CASSQDVEETQYF
TRBJ1-1,TRBV9,.,TRBD1,TGTGCCAGCAGCGCCCCGGGACAGGTGAGCATGAACACTGAAGCTTTCTTT,CASSAPGQVSMNTEAFF
TRBJ2-7,TRBV28,.,.,TGTGCCAGCAGCTTATTGGGGGTTGGAGGCTCCTACGAGCAGTACTTC,CASSLLGVGGSYEQYF
TRBJ1-1,TRBV29-1,.,TRBD1,TGCAGCAGCCCGGACAGGGAAGGGGGCAATGAAGCTTTCTTT,CSSPDREGGNEAFF
TRBJ1-2,TRBV30,.,.,TGTGCCTGGGAACCGGGACACCTGACCGCCTATGGCTACACCTTC,CAWEPGHLTAYGYTF
TRBJ2-1,TRBV2,.,TRBD2,TGTGCCAGCAGTGTCGGGAGGGCCCCGGATGAGCAGTTCTTC,CASSVGRAPDEQFF
TRBJ2-1,TRBV4-1,.,TRBD2,TGCGCCAGCAGCCAAGGCCTGGGACTAGCGTACTCCTACAATGAGCAGTTCTTC,CASSQGLGLAYSYNEQFF
TRBJ2-7,TRBV27,.,.,TGTGCCAGCAGTTCCCTGACAGCCTCCTACGAGCAGTACTTC,CASSSLTASYEQYF
TRBJ2-1,TRBV2,.,.,TGTGCCAGCAGCGAGGAGGGAGTGCTCTACAATGAGCAGTTCTTC,CASSEEGVLYNEQFF
TRBJ2-7,TRBV29-1,.,TRBD2,TGCAGCGTTGAGGGCGGGAGTCCTTACGAGCAGTACTTC,CSVEGGSPYEQYF
TRBJ2-5,TRBV30,.,TRBD1,TGTGCCTGGAGTGTATTAACAGGGGAATGGGAGACCCAGTACTTC,CAWSVLTGEWETQYF
TRBJ1-5,TRBV28,.,.,TGTGCCAGCCTCCTCGGCGTGAATGACAATCAGCCCCAGCATTTT,CASLLGVNDNQPQHF
TRBJ1-5,TRBV27,few,TRBD1,TGTGCCAGCAGTCCGGGGACAGGGACTAATCAGCCCCAGCATTTT,CASSPGTGTNQPQHF
TRBJ2-7,TRBV12-5,few,TRBD1,TGTGCTAGTGGTTTTGGGACAGGGGCCTCCTACGAGCAGTACTTC,CASGFGTGASYEQYF
TRBJ2-7,TRBV14,.,TRBD1,TGTGCCAGCAGCGCATCCCGGGACAGGGGGCTAACTTACGAGCAGTACTTC,CASSASRDRGLTYEQYF
TRBJ2-1,TRBV24-1,.,.,TGTGCCACCAGTGATTCGGCCAGGGGCATTTACAATGAGCAGTTCTTC,CATSDSARGIYNEQFF
TRBJ1-2,TRBV10-2,.,.,TGCGCCAGCAGTAACATAGGGGGGCGCCTGGACTTCGCCCCCTATGGCTACACCTTC,CASSNIGGRLDFAPYGYTF
TRBJ2-1,TRBV4-3,once,TRBD2,TGCGCCAGCAGCCAAGAGGGATATAGACTAGCGGGAGGGAGGAGGAATGAGCAGTTCTTC,CASSQEGYRLAGGRRNEQFF
TRBJ1-1,TRBV9,.,.,TGTGCCAGCAGCGGGCACAGGGAGCTGGGGAACACTGAAGCTTTCTTT,CASSGHRELGNTEAFF
TRBJ2-5,TRBV27,.,TRBD2,TGTGCCAGCACCCCCCTAGCGGGAGACCGGCAAGAGACCCAGTACTTC,CASTPLAGDRQETQYF
TRBJ2-6,TRBV5-1,.,TRBD1,TGCGCCAGCAGCTTGCACCATACCGGGACAGGGACTGGGGCCAACGTCCTGACTTTC,CASSLHHTGTGTGANVLTF
TRBJ2-2,TRBV3-1,few,TRBD1,TGTGCCAGCAGCGGGTGGACAGGAGGATTAACCGGGGAGCTGTTTTTT,CASSGWTGGLTGELFF
TRBJ2-7,TRBV27,.,.,TGTGCCAGCAAAGGCTTGTCCGTTCTCCCCGAGCAGTACTTC,CASKGLSVLPEQYF
TRBJ2-3,TRBV7-2,few,.,TGTGCCAGCAGCTTAGGGCTATATGGAGGTGTAAGCACAGATACGCAGTATTTT,CASSLGLYGGVSTDTQYF
TRBJ2-7,TRBV7-8,.,TRBD1,TGTGCCAGCAGCTCAGAGTACGGACAGGGGTTGTACGAGCAGTACTTC,CASSSEYGQGLYEQYF
TRBJ2-3,TRBV19,.,.,TGTGCCAGTAGTATTCAGGGCCCCGCCACAGATACGCAGTATTTT,CASSIQGPATDTQYF
TRBJ2-1,TRBV9,.,TRBD2,TGTGCCAGCAGCGAGGGACTAGCGAGTGACAATGAGCAGTTCTTC,CASSEGLASDNEQFF
TRBJ2-1,TRBV27,.,TRBD2,TGTGCCAGCATCACCGGGACTAGCGGGAACAATGAGCAGTTCTTC,CASITGTSGNNEQFF
TRBJ1-5,TRBV27,.,.,TGTGCCAGCAGTTTTGGGGCTAATCAGCCCCAGCATTTT,CASSFGANQPQHF
TRBJ1-2,TRBV6-5,.,TRBD1,TGTGCCAGCAACCCGACAGGGGCTCCTAACTATGGCTACACCTTC,CASNPTGAPNYGYTF
TRBJ2-1,TRBV24-1,.,.,TGTGCCACCAGTGACCCGGGCCCGGGCAATGAGCAGTTCTTC,CATSDPGPGNEQFF
TRBJ2-1,TRBV13,.,TRBD1,TGTGCCAGCAGCTTGGAAAACAGGGGGCGGGAGCAGTTCTTC,CASSLENRGREQFF
TRBJ2-3,TRBV28,.,.,TGTGCCAGCAGTGGAGGTACTAGCACAGATACGCAGTATTTT,CASSGGTSTDTQYF
TRBJ1-6,TRBV21-1,.,.,TGTGCCAGCAGCAGCGACAGGGGATTTAATTCACCCCTCCACTTT,CASSSDRGFNSPLHF
TRBJ2-3,TRBV27,.,TRBD2,TGTGCCAGCACCTTCATTAACGTGCGGGGGGGCACAGATACGCAGTATTTT,CASTFINVRGGTDTQYF
TRBJ2-7,TRBV7-2,.,.,TGTGCCAGCAGCTTTGGTACTATTCGCACCTACGAGCAGTACTTC,CASSFGTIRTYEQYF
TRBJ2-7,TRBV12-3/TRBV12-4,.,.,TGTGCCAGCAGTTTCCAGGGTGGACCCCCCTACGAGCAGTACTTC,CASSFQGGPPYEQYF
TRBJ1-2,TRBV20-1,once,.,TGCAGTGCTACCCGCTCGCCTTATCATTATGGCTACACCTTC,CSATRSPYHYGYTF
TRBJ2-1,TRBV28,.,TRBD2,TGTGCCAGCACCCTCCTGGCTAGCGGGGCCCCACACAATGAGCAGTTCTTC,CASTLLASGAPHNEQFF
TRBJ2-7,TRBV14,.,.,TGTGCCAGCAGCCAAACGGGGTGGCGAAGAGGCGAGCAGTACTTC,CASSQTGWRRGEQYF
TRBJ1-4,TRBV11-2,.,TRBD1,TGTGCCAGCAGCCCAGGGACAGGGGTTAAGGATGAAAAACTGTTTTTT,CASSPGTGVKDEKLFF
TRBJ2-1,TRBV30,.,.,TGTGCCTGGAGTGTGAAGGGCCCCCTCAATGAGCAGTTCTTC,CAWSVKGPLNEQFF
TRBJ1-5,TRBV29-1,.,TRBD1,TGCAGCGTTGAAGGACAGGGGGCAGGTCAGCCCCAGCATTTT,CSVEGQGAGQPQHF
TRBJ2-7,TRBV6-5,few,TRBD1,TGTGCCAGCAGTTACCCAGACAGGGTAAGCTCCTACGAGCAGTACTTC,CASSYPDRVSSYEQYF
TRBJ2-1,TRBV20-1,.,.,TGCAGTGCTGGAGATACCCGGGACACCAGCTCCTACAATGAGCAGTTCTTC,CSAGDTRDTSSYNEQFF
TRBJ2-7,TRBV20-1,.,.,TGCAGTGCTGGGGACTACGAGCAGTACTTC,CSAGDYEQYF
TRBJ2-3,TRBV11-2,.,TRBD2,TGTGCCAGCAGCTATACTAGCGGGGGGGATACGCAGTATTTT,CASSYTSGGDTQYF
TRBJ1-1,TRBV5-5,.,.,TGTGCCAGCAGCTTGGTTTCGGGCGGCGAAGCTTTCTTT,CASSLVSGGEAFF